The following is a TCR beta chain sequence with its context. The antigen is undetermined. The time point is: healthy volunteer bleed at 6 weeks. Whole blood that had not been fractionated was the source of extracted total RNA. These data belong to a study of human T cells and chemical hapten exposure. Study-level points and caveats: The study found that DPC sensitization did not change TCRs above 1 in 1000 frequency.

The V gene's germline CDR1 is MNHEY and CDR2 SVGAGI. The CDR3 runs 14 residues. V lost 2 bases and J lost 2, with 8 bases in between. TCRdb re-called the RACE reads with MiXCR, one entry per CDR3 protein. This sample has approximately 79,000 distinct CDR3 sequences, with roughly 8.6% found just once. The sequenced material came from whole blood. The chain has TRBV6-5 and TRBJ2-3; D possibly corresponds to TRBD2 (5 bases). The receptor was isolated from a male donor in good health. Some clones in this sample may be carry-over from other donors' samples. The CDR3 region has the DNA TGTGCCAGCAGTTACCTAGCACTCACAGATACGCAGTATTTT. Translation: CASSYLALTDTQYF.